Shown below are 18 T cell receptor beta chains from a single sample sequenced in a study of blood T cell repertoires in COVID-19. Repertoires were generated with immunoSEQ multiplex PCR, while TCRdb's copy carries only in-frame clones and drops some. Here the sample spans some 360,000 clones, about 90% being singletons. What was sequenced was peripheral blood. The receptors shown here come from an older woman with COVID-19, enrolled during active disease.

The rearrangement joins TRBV27 to TRBJ1-5; no definite D call. Trimming cost V 6 bases and J 5 bases, with 11 bases left between them. The CDR3 is 13 amino acids. In germline, CDR1 is MNHEY, CDR2 SMNVEV (reference sequence). The CDR3 sequence is CASSPVRDQPQHF. The DNA for the CDR3 is TGTGCCAGCAGCCCCGTACGGGATCAGCCCCAGCATTTT.

This chain uses TRBV11-2 with TRBJ2-4, with TRBD1 matching over 7 bases. CDR1 is SGHAT and CDR2 is FQNNGV in the germline V gene. V shed 1 base and J 6 bases; nucleotides not matched to a gene: 6. The CDR3 has 15 amino acids. CDR3 bases: TGTGCCAGCAGCTTAGTAAGGGGGCAGGGAAACATTCAGTACTTC. This gives the protein CASSLVRGQGNIQYF.

The chain links TRBV28 to TRBJ2-1; 9 bases are shared with TRBD1. The CDR3 loop spans 14 amino acids. CDR1 and CDR2 from the germline V gene are MDHEN and SYDVKM. Losses at the gene ends were 7 bases for V and 9 bases for J; bases not matched to a gene: 10. CDR3 DNA: TGTGCCAGCAAACGGACAGGGGTAAGAGGTGAGCAGTTCTTC. Encoded protein: CASKRTGVRGEQFF.

This sequence joins TRBV7-2 and TRBJ1-2; TRBD1 might be the D (6 bases). The CDR3 sequence is 13 residues long. The V end was cut by 6 bases, the J end by 4 bases, with 12 bases between. Germline CDR1 is SGHTA and CDR2 is FQGNSA. The CDR3 nucleotides read TGTGCCAGCAGAGAAACAGGGTTCTATGGCTACACCTTC. As protein: CASRETGFYGYTF.

The DNA for the CDR3 is TGTGCCAGCAGCCCCCGGACAGATGGCTACACCTTC. Translating gives CASSPRTDGYTF. The genes are TRBV5-6 and TRBJ1-2, with D perhaps matching TRBD1 (6 bases). The CDR3 consists of 12 residues. V was cut by 4 bases and J by 6 bases, with 10 bases left in between. Per the germline V gene, CDR1 is SGHDT and CDR2 is YYEEEE.

This clone was found once. V is TRBV27 and J is TRBJ2-3; 8 bases are a match to TRBD2. J lost 1 base, V lost 5 bases, and 8 bases had no gene match. The CDR3 spans 16 residues. The V gene's germline CDR1 is MNHEY and CDR2 SMNVEV (reference sequence). The CDR3 reads CASSGWRRGGTDTQYF. The CDR3, as DNA: TGTGCCAGCAGTGGCTGGAGGCGGGGGGGCACAGATACGCAGTATTTT.

This chain joins TRBV28 and TRBJ1-2; D is possibly TRBD1 (5 bases). The V gene's germline CDR1 is MDHEN and CDR2 SYDVKM. V was trimmed by 8 bases and J by 4 bases, leaving 11 bases between them. The CDR3 contains 12 residues. CDR3 in DNA: TGTGCCAGCCAACAGGTCGGCTATGGCTACACCTTC. Residues: CASQQVGYGYTF.

The chain carries TRBV3-1 (or the pseudogene TRBV3-2) and TRBJ1-3; 7 nucleotides match TRBD1. This CDR3 has 16 residues. Germline loops: CDR1 LGHDT, CDR2 YNNKEL (reference sequence). Germline trimming cut 4 bases from V and 0 bases from J; bases unmatched to any gene: 6. The CDR3 reads CASSLRTGNSGNTIYF. The CDR3 DNA reads as TGTGCCAGCAGCCTTCGGACAGGCAACTCTGGAAACACCATATATTTT.

The rearrangement uses TRBV5-5 and TRBJ2-3; 7 bases line up with TRBD1. There are 15 residues in the CDR3. Germline trimming cut 2 bases from V and 4 bases from J; bases unmatched to any gene: 7. Germline assignment: CDR1 SGHKS and CDR2 YYEKEE (reference sequence). DNA for the CDR3: TGTGCCAGCAGCTTCCTCACAGGGGTCCCAGATACGCAGTATTTT. It is translated as CASSFLTGVPDTQYF.

A single count supports this clone. The J gene is TRBJ2-1, the V gene TRBV11-2; 8 bases line up with TRBD2. The CDR3 contains 15 residues. Germline CDR1 is SGHAT and CDR2 is FQNNGV. V was pared by 4 bases and J by 2 bases, with 4 bases of the junction left unmatched. The CDR3 sequence: CASSSVRGAYNEQFF. CDR3 DNA sequence: TGTGCCAGCAGCTCAGTGCGGGGGGCCTACAATGAGCAGTTCTTC.

The chain joins TRBV30 to TRBJ1-1, with TRBD1 as a possible D gene (6 bases). Trimming cost V 3 bases and J 1 base, with 12 bases left between them. The germline CDR1 and CDR2 sequences are GTSNPN and SVGIG (reference sequence). This CDR3 has 14 amino acids. CDR3 loop: CAWSGGHRNTEAFF. The CDR3 DNA sequence: TGTGCCTGGAGCGGGGGGCACCGGAACACTGAAGCTTTCTTT.

This clone was seen a handful of times. The J gene is TRBJ2-2, the V gene TRBV18; tentatively, D is TRBD2 (6 bases). V was clipped by 2 bases and J by 2 bases, with 6 bases between them. Germline V gene data show CDR1 as KGHSH and CDR2 as LQKENI. The CDR3 is 14 residues long. The CDR3 is CASSPGLNTGELFF. Here the CDR3 DNA reads TGTGCCAGCTCACCAGGACTAAACACCGGGGAGCTGTTTTTT.

V gene TRBV11-2 combines with J gene TRBJ1-3; D is unresolved. Deletions cut 2 bases from V and 0 bases from J, with 8 bases between. The germline CDR1 and CDR2 sequences are SGHAT and FQNNGV. The CDR3 length is 15 residues. CDR3 DNA: TGTGCCAGCAGCTTACCGGGGATCTCTGGAAACACCATATATTTT. Encoded protein: CASSLPGISGNTIYF.

J is TRBJ1-1 and V is TRBV6-5; D perhaps matches TRBD1 (6 bases). In germline, CDR1 is MNHEY, CDR2 SVGAGI. There are 13 residues in the CDR3. The germline V and J ends were trimmed by 8 bases and 5 bases, with 15 bases remaining between them. The CDR3 reads CASLPTGWTEAFF. In nucleotides, the CDR3 is TGTGCCAGCCTACCTACAGGGTGGACTGAAGCTTTCTTT.

V and J are TRBV29-1 and TRBJ2-2, with TRBD1 matching over 7 bases. V trimming: 3 bases; J trimming: 5 bases; junction bases outside the gene matches: 3. The length of the CDR3 is 13 residues. Germline lookup yields CDR1 SQVTM and CDR2 ANQGSEA. Written as DNA, the CDR3 is TGCAGCGTTGATGCAGGGGGAACCGGGGAGCTGTTTTTT. Protein product: CSVDAGGTGELFF.

The CDR3: CASSTGTGGRETEAFF. Written as DNA, the CDR3 is TGTGCCAGCAGCACCGGGACAGGGGGCAGGGAGACTGAAGCTTTCTTT. The V and J genes are TRBV5-4 and TRBJ1-1, with 12 bases that match TRBD1. This CDR3 contains 16 residues. Trimming cost V 4 bases and J 5 bases; bases outside gene matches: 9. CDR1 and CDR2 from the germline V gene are SGHNT and YYREEE (reference sequence).

The rearrangement links TRBV11-3 to TRBJ2-1, with 9 bases aligning to TRBD1. The V segment lost 5 bases and the J segment 7 bases; nucleotides outside the gene matches: 12. CDR1 and CDR2 (germline): SGHNT, YENEEA. This CDR3 region has 16 residues. The CDR3 loop is CASSASGTGSTNEQFF. CDR3 sequence (DNA): TGTGCCAGCAGCGCATCCGGGACAGGGTCTACAAATGAGCAGTTCTTC.

The chain carries TRBV4-1 and TRBJ2-1; D might be TRBD2 (7 bases). The V end lost 2 bases, the J end lost 3 bases, and 14 bases lay between the germline ends. CDR1 is MGHRA, CDR2 YSYEKL, per germline. This CDR3 region has 16 residues. CDR3 sequence: CASSQRRGGLYNEQFF. The CDR3 DNA reads TGCGCCAGCAGCCAAAGGAGGGGGGGGCTCTACAATGAGCAGTTCTTC.